The 27 T cell receptor beta chains reported below all come from one sample, sequenced in a study of blood T cell repertoires in COVID-19 (TCRdb year 2020). The library came from the immunoSEQ multiplex PCR assay. TCRdb holds this immuneACCESS table with in-frame rearrangements only. Some clones are missing; in checked studies, unresolved V genes explain under half, and the rest has no known cause. The sample table holds tens of thousands of clones, of which roughly 80% were seen once. The ten largest clones add up to 6.3% of the sample. Material: peripheral blood. The receptors come from a man aged 65 to 79 with COVID-19, enrolled during active disease.

The chain carries TRBV20-1 and TRBJ1-3; D is undetermined. The CDR3 contains 12 residues. V gave up 6 bases and J gave up 2 bases, with 8 bases separating them. Per the germline V gene, CDR1 is DFQATT and CDR2 is SNEGSKA (reference sequence). The DNA for the CDR3 is TGCAGTGCAAGTGGGCCTGGAAACACCATATATTTT. Translating gives CSASGPGNTIYF.

This sequence joins TRBV10-3 and TRBJ2-6; tentative D call: TRBD2 (5 bases). V was pared by 10 bases and J by 4 bases, with 20 bases between. This CDR3 comprises 16 residues. The germline gives CDR1 ENHRY, CDR2 SYGVKD. The CDR3 region has the DNA TGTGCCACTCCCGGAAGGCTGCGGGCCGGGGCCAACGTCCTGACTTTC. This encodes CATPGRLRAGANVLTF.

J is TRBJ2-7 and V is TRBV5-4, with 7 bases matching TRBD1. This CDR3 has 16 residues. Trimming took 4 bases from V and 6 from J; bases not matched to a gene: 16. The V gene's germline CDR1 is SGHNT and CDR2 YYREEE (reference sequence). CDR3 in DNA: TGTGCCAGCAGCCCGGACAGGCTTGGTGGAGACTCCGAGCAGTACTTC. As protein: CASSPDRLGGDSEQYF.

This clone showed up just a few times. The V gene is TRBV9, the J gene TRBJ2-7, with TRBD2 matching over 8 bases. Germline V gene sequence: CDR1 SGDLS, CDR2 YYNGEE. There are 14 residues in the CDR3. J lost 3 bases, V lost 0 bases, and 2 bases had no gene match. The CDR3 sequence: CASSVAAGDYEQYF. The CDR3 DNA reads as TGTGCCAGCAGCGTAGCAGCGGGGGACTACGAGCAGTACTTC.

J is TRBJ2-2 and V is TRBV5-4, with 9 nucleotides matching TRBD2. CDR1 and CDR2 (germline): SGHNT, YYREEE (reference sequence). V dropped 5 bases and J dropped 0; count of bases not matched to a gene: 2. The CDR3 is made up of 15 amino acids. The CDR3 is CASRTSGPNTGELFF. The CDR3 DNA reads as TGTGCCAGCAGGACTAGCGGCCCGAACACCGGGGAGCTGTTTTTT.

The rearrangement joins TRBV4-3 to TRBJ2-4; no firm D call. Deletions cut 0 bases from V and 5 bases from J, with 8 bases between. Germline CDR1 reads LGHNA; CDR2 reads YSLEER. The CDR3 totals 14 residues. The CDR3 DNA sequence: TGCGCCAGCAGCCAAGATACGGCGGAAAACATTCAGTACTTC. Amino acid sequence: CASSQDTAENIQYF.

The chain has TRBV6-5 and TRBJ1-2, with 7 bases that match TRBD1. Trimming cost V 6 bases and J 6 bases; bases outside gene matches: 7. Germline CDR1 reads MNHEY; CDR2 reads SVGAGI. The CDR3 is made up of 13 amino acids. The CDR3 sequence: CASRETGSHGYTF. Here the CDR3 DNA reads TGTGCCAGCAGAGAGACAGGGTCCCATGGCTACACCTTC.

Comments on this clone: A read error is possible here, since a much larger clone lies one base away. Other DNA sequences in this specimen translate into the identical CDR3. The chain recombines TRBV5-6 with TRBJ2-2, with TRBD1 as a possible D gene (6 bases). Germline loops: CDR1 SGHDT, CDR2 YYEEEE. The CDR3 is 15 amino acids. The V end lost 5 bases, the J end lost 5 bases, and 16 bases lay between the germline ends. CDR3: CASSGWTAGTGELFF. CDR3 nucleotide sequence: TGTGCCAGCAGTGGGTGGACAGCTGGGACCGGGGAGCTGTTTTTT.

The table lists this clone with a count of one. The chain recombines TRBV27 with TRBJ2-3; 7 bases are a match to TRBD2. Germline loops: CDR1 MNHEY, CDR2 SMNVEV (reference sequence). The V and J ends lost 7 bases and 6 bases, in that order; junction bases with no gene match: 16. The CDR3 length is 16 residues. CDR3 DNA: TGTGCCAGCAAAGCGGGGCTAGCAGCCAGCAGGGATACGCAGTATTTT. As protein: CASKAGLAASRDTQYF.

This chain links TRBV29-1 with TRBJ1-1, with TRBD1 matching over 10 bases. The CDR3 contains 15 residues. Germline V gives CDR1 SQVTM, CDR2 ANQGSEA. Trimming took 6 bases from V and 0 from J; bases not matched to a gene: 7. CDR3 sequence (DNA): TGCAGCGTATCACCGGGACAGGGGTTGAACACTGAAGCTTTCTTT. Translation: CSVSPGQGLNTEAFF. The variable domain in full, with the rest retrieved from reference TRBV29-1 and TRBJ1-1, is SAVISQKPSRDICQRGTSLTIQCQVDSQVTMMFWYRQQPGQSLTLIATANQGSEATYESGFVIDKFPISRPNLTFSTLTVSNMSPEDSSIYLCSVSPGQGLNTEAFFGQGTRLTVV.

This clone was seen more than once but under ten times. This chain uses TRBV4-2 with TRBJ2-7; D is possibly TRBD2 (6 bases). In germline, CDR1 is LGHNA, CDR2 YNFKEQ. V was clipped by 1 base and J by 3 bases, with 16 bases between them. The CDR3 runs to 16 residues. The CDR3 DNA follows: TGTGCCAGCAGCCAAGGCGAAGGAGGCGGGATCTACGAGCAGTACTTC. Translation: CASSQGEGGGIYEQYF.

The chain uses TRBV3-1 (or the pseudogene TRBV3-2) and TRBJ2-7; 9 bases map to TRBD1. From germline, CDR1 is LGHDT and CDR2 YNNKEL (reference sequence). J lost 1 base, V lost 4 bases, and 8 bases had no gene match. The CDR3 is 16 residues long. As DNA, the CDR3 is TGTGCCAGCAGCCCGGGACAGGGAAGAAGTTCCTACGAGCAGTACTTC. Its translation is CASSPGQGRSSYEQYF.

The genes are TRBV10-2 and TRBJ2-7, with 8 bases identical to TRBD1. CDR1 WSHSY and CDR2 SAAADI come from the germline V gene. This CDR3 is built from 14 residues. Trimming at V came to 3 bases and at J to 5 bases, leaving 6 bases not matched to a gene. CDR3 in amino acids: CASSEYRGSDEQYF. The CDR3 DNA reads TGCGCCAGCAGTGAATACAGGGGGAGCGACGAGCAGTACTTC.

This chain uses TRBV6-5 with TRBJ1-5, with 10 bases identical to TRBD1. The germline V gene has CDR1 MNHEY and CDR2 SVGAGI. This CDR3 comprises 15 residues. V dropped 4 bases and J dropped 6; count of bases not matched to a gene: 6. In DNA form, the CDR3 reads TGTGCCAGCAGTTGGGACAGGGGCGTCAGTCAGCCCCAGCATTTT. This sequence encodes CASSWDRGVSQPQHF.

The rearrangement joins TRBV14 to TRBJ2-4, with D tentatively TRBD1 (5 bases). Germline lookup yields CDR1 SGHDN and CDR2 FVKESK. The CDR3 runs to 12 residues. Trimming stripped 0 bases from V and 16 bases from J, with 13 bases between. This CDR3 reads CASSQDQTAQYF. CDR3 nucleotides: TGTGCCAGCAGCCAAGATCAGACAGCACAATACTTC.

This chain connects TRBV7-9 to TRBJ1-2; tentatively, D is TRBD1 (6 bases). The germline V gene encodes CDR1 SEHNR and CDR2 FQNEAQ (reference sequence). V was trimmed by 0 bases and J by 5 bases, leaving 13 bases between them. This CDR3 comprises 15 residues. The CDR3 loop is CASSLAAGVEYGYTF. The CDR3 DNA sequence: TGTGCCAGCAGCTTAGCGGCAGGGGTTGAATATGGCTACACCTTC.

This chain uses TRBV5-1 with TRBJ1-3; possible D gene TRBD1, 6 bases. The CDR3 spans 15 residues. The germline V gene has CDR1 SGHRS and CDR2 YFSETQ. Trimming shortened V by 4 bases and J by 0 bases, and 11 bases separated the two germline ends. DNA for the CDR3: TGCGCCAGCAGCACAGGGTCCTTCTCTGGAAACACCATATATTTT. Its protein product is CASSTGSFSGNTIYF.

The chain has TRBV5-4 and TRBJ1-4; D unclear. V lost 4 bases and J 5 bases, leaving 12 bases between the germline ends. The CDR3 has 14 residues. Germline-derived CDR1 and CDR2 are SGHNT and YYREEE (reference sequence). The CDR3 reads CASSPGLRNEKLFF. CDR3 nucleotides: TGTGCCAGCAGCCCGGGGTTGAGGAATGAAAAACTGTTTTTT.

The chain joins TRBV6-5 to TRBJ2-1; tentative D call: TRBD1 (6 bases). Trimming pared 6 bases from V and 5 bases from J, leaving 14 bases between. The CDR3 has 14 amino acids. Germline V gene data show CDR1 as MNHEY and CDR2 as SVGAGI. The CDR3 DNA sequence: TGTGCCAGCAGGGGGGCTAGTTCACACAATGAGCAGTTCTTC. Encoded protein: CASRGASSHNEQFF.

The V and J genes are TRBV12-3 or TRBV12-4 and TRBJ2-1, with a weak D call TRBD2 (5 bases). The CDR3 sequence is 12 residues long. V lost 1 base and J 9 bases, leaving 7 bases between the germline ends. The CDR3 spells CASSLVGGEQFF. The CDR3 bases are TGTGCCAGCAGTTTAGTCGGAGGTGAGCAGTTCTTC.

The table lists this clone with a few counts. The chain employs TRBV2 and TRBJ2-1, with 11 bases matching TRBD2. Germline assignment: CDR1 SNHLY and CDR2 FYNNEI. V dropped 10 bases and J dropped 1; count of bases not matched to a gene: 0. The CDR3 sequence is 13 residues long. The CDR3 coding sequence is TGTGCCACTAGCGGGGGGTCCTACAATGAGCAGTTCTTC. Amino acid sequence: CATSGGSYNEQFF.

This clone has a handful of counts. This chain links TRBV11-2 with TRBJ2-1; TRBD1 might be the D (6 bases). Per the germline V gene, CDR1 is SGHAT and CDR2 is FQNNGV. The CDR3 spans 13 residues. The V and J ends lost 6 bases and 4 bases respectively, with 10 bases between them. CDR3 sequence reads: CASRPTGYNEQFF. Written as DNA, the CDR3 is TGTGCCAGCAGGCCCACAGGGTACAATGAGCAGTTCTTC.

V usage is TRBV7-9 and J usage is TRBJ2-7; D is ambiguous. CDR1 is SEHNR, CDR2 FQNEAQ, per germline (reference sequence). The CDR3 length is 14 residues. V was trimmed by 1 base and J by 2 bases, leaving 9 bases between them. CDR3: CASSLVGPAYEQYF. As DNA, the CDR3 is TGTGCCAGCAGCTTAGTGGGCCCTGCCTACGAGCAGTACTTC.

The chain combines TRBV6-6 with TRBJ2-5; no firm D call. CDR3 length equals 11 residues. Trimming stripped 6 bases from V and 5 bases from J, with 7 bases between. Germline assignment: CDR1 MNHNY and CDR2 SVGAGI (reference sequence). The CDR3 spells CASRMRETQYF. CDR3 nucleotide sequence: TGTGCCAGCAGGATGAGGGAGACCCAGTACTTC.

The table lists this clone with a count of one. The CDR3 protein is CASSRGLVRVYNEQFF. CDR3 DNA: TGTGCCAGCAGCCGGGGGTTGGTAAGGGTCTACAATGAGCAGTTCTTC. V is TRBV27 and J is TRBJ2-1; weak D call: TRBD2 (6 bases). Per germline, CDR1 MNHEY and CDR2 SMNVEV (reference sequence). The CDR3 consists of 16 residues. V dropped 6 bases and J dropped 3 bases, with 18 bases sitting between them.

V and J are TRBV11-3 and TRBJ2-1; the match to TRBD2 covers 14 bases. Per germline, CDR1 SGHNT and CDR2 YENEEA. The CDR3 covers 16 residues. The V gene end was trimmed by 5 bases and the J gene end by 6 bases; junction bases not matched to a gene: 6. DNA for the CDR3: TGTGCCAGCAGCGTATCAGGGACTAGCGGGGGCAATGAGCAGTTCTTC. This codes for CASSVSGTSGGNEQFF.

The V call is TRBV20-1, the J call TRBJ2-5; possible D gene TRBD1, 5 bases. The V end was cut by 8 bases, the J end by 9 bases, with 16 bases between. CDR1 is DFQATT, CDR2 SNEGSKA, per germline (reference sequence). The CDR3 extends over 11 amino acids. CDR3: CSQQVLQAQYF. The CDR3 DNA reads as TGCAGTCAACAGGTTTTGCAAGCCCAGTACTTC.